This TCR beta chain was found in a study of OX40 agonist ivuxolimab in advanced cancers. The wider study: Cohort: approximately 79% men, mean age approximately 60, aged about 20 to 90.

The study's findings and limits: Some of the nonresponding patients also showed low levels of normalized T-cell clonal expansion.

Comment on this clone: The antigen is not known.

Baseline was the first blood sampling point, followed by cycle 4 day 1 and cycle 7 day 1. Using immunoSEQ multiplex PCR, the repertoire was profiled, and TCRdb retains in-frame clones only, with some absent. This sample has about 79,000 clones; roughly 84% occur once, and the top ten carry more than 3.5%. Trimming removed 5 bases from V and 5 bases from J; junction bases left unmatched: 9. Germline CDR1 is SGHTA and CDR2 is FQGNSA. This CDR3 is 14 amino acids long. This clonotype was obtained from an adult with an advanced solid tumor such as melanoma, head and neck, liver or kidney cancer. V gene TRBV7-2 combines with J gene TRBJ2-7, with 7 positions matching TRBD2. The input for sequencing was CD4+ or CD8+ T cells sorted from blood, taken in a trial of the OX40 agonist ivuxolimab. Written as DNA, the CDR3 is TGTGCCAGCAGCCCGACATTCAGCGGGGACGAGCAGTACTTC. It encodes CASSPTFSGDEQYF. The full variable domain, its missing parts supplied by reference TRBV7-2 and TRBJ2-7, is GAGVSQSPSNKVTEKGKDVELRCDPISGHTALYWYRQSLGQGLEFLIYFQGNSAPDKSGLPSDRFSAERTGGSVSTLTIQRTQQEDSAVYLCASSPTFSGDEQYFGPGTRLTVT.